The present T cell receptor beta chain was sequenced within a study of radiotherapy plus CTLA-4 blockade in lung cancer. Regarding this clone: The antigen remains undetermined. The same CDR3 arises from other DNA sequences in this sample as well.

General study findings and limits: Once radiotherapy plus ipilimumab had been given, TCR clones derived from tumor expanded in blood.

CDR3 length: 15 amino acids. The germline gives CDR1 SGHRS, CDR2 YFSETQ. The V end was cut by 4 bases, the J end by 4 bases, with 15 bases between. Data came from immunoSEQ multiplex PCR; TCRdb stores just in-frame clones and leaves some out. The sample shows more than 75,000 clones, around nine tenths of them seen only once. The TCR comes from a human donor with non-small cell lung cancer who had stable disease on radiotherapy plus ipilimumab. The sequencing used peripheral blood, collected from a patient treated with radiotherapy plus ipilimumab. The chain links TRBV5-1 to TRBJ1-5; D ambiguous. Here the CDR3 DNA reads TGCGCCAGCAGCGCGGACGGTGCTCCAAATCAGCCCCAGCATTTT. Encoded protein: CASSADGAPNQPQHF.